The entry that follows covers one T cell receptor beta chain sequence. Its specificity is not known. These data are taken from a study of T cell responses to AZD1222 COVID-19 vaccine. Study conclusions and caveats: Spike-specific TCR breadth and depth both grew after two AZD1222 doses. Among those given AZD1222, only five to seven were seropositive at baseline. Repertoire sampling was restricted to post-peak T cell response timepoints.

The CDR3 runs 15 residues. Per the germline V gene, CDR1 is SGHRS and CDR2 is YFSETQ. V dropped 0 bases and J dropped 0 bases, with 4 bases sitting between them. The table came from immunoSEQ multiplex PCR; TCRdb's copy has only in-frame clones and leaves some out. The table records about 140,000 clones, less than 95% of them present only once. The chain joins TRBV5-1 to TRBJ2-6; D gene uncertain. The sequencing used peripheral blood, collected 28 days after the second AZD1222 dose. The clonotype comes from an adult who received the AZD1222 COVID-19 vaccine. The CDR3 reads CASSLGTSGANVLTF. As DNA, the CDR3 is TGCGCCAGCAGCTTGGGCACCTCTGGGGCCAACGTCCTGACTTTC.